Sequencing of this T cell receptor (beta chain) was carried out in a study of blood T cells in healthy people across ages. Extracted total RNA amounted to at least 5.5 micrograms for each sample. CDR3 length: 16 amino acids. The V gene end was trimmed by 1 base and the J gene end by 3 bases; junction bases not matched to a gene: 6. The germline CDR1 and CDR2 sequences are SEHNR and FQNEAQ (reference sequence). This clonotype was seen a few times. The antigen is not known. PCR was performed a second time for about 7 to 11 cycles using a sample-barcoded 5' primer and a J-beta primer mix. Every sample produced at least 2.5 million CDR3-containing paired-end reads. TCRdb re-derived calls from the 5' RACE reads in MiXCR, one entry per CDR3 protein. The sample includes 600,000 to 900,000 distinct CDR3 sequences, around a quarter seen only once; the top ten take approximately 2.9%. Study observations and caveats: Age brought a roughly linear fall in TCR beta diversity measured per million T cells.

A further study also used this sample, focusing on T cells of mothers and their children. In that study: Several million TCR beta reads per child versus over 9 million per mother.

This chain connects TRBV7-9 to TRBJ2-3; 8 bases are shared with TRBD2. The material sequenced was blood. This TCR was sampled from a boy younger than 18 in good health. CDR3 DNA: TGTGCCAGCAGCTTAGTACAACTAGCGGAGACAGATACGCAGTATTTT. Translation: CASSLVQLAETDTQYF.